This TCR beta chain is from a study of blood T cell repertoires in COVID-19. Study overall: Samples representing acute and convalescent COVID-19 were sourced from the United States, Italy and Spain.

CDR1 is DFQATT and CDR2 is SNEGSKA in the germline V gene (reference sequence). The germline V and J ends were trimmed by 3 bases and 4 bases, with 19 bases remaining between them. The CDR3 consists of 16 residues. Per the authors' pipeline: By means of reference gene primer amplification, nucleated cell counts were estimated. Profiled with immunoSEQ multiplex PCR; TCRdb holds only in-frame clones, not every one. From that table come the V and J calls and clone size; the DNA was used to work out D and trimming. This sample yields some 280,000 clones, of which roughly 90% are seen a single time; around 12% belongs to the top ten.

This chain joins TRBV20-1 and TRBJ2-1; D possibly corresponds to TRBD2 (6 bases). The receptor's source is a woman aged 60 to 75 with acute or convalescent COVID-19. Material: peripheral blood. The CDR3 nucleotides read TGCAGTGCTAGTTTAAGCGGGCCCACGGTGTACAATGAGCAGTTCTTC. It specifies CSASLSGPTVYNEQFF.